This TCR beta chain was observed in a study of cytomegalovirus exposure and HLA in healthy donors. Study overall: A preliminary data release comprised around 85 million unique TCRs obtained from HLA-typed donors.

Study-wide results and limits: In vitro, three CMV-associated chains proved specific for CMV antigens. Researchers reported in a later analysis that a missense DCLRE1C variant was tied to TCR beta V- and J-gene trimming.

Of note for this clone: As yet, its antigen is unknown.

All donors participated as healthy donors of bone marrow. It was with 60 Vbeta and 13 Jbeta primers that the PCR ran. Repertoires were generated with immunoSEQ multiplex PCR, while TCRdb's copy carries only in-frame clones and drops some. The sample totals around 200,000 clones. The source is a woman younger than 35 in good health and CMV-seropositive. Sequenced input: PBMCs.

For the CDR3, the DNA is TGTGCCAGCAGTGACCGGGACAGGGGGCCGGATACGCAGTATTTT. Encoded protein: CASSDRDRGPDTQYF. The chain has TRBV6-6 and TRBJ2-3, with 12 nucleotides matching TRBD1. The CDR3 is made up of 15 amino acids. Looked up from germline, CDR1 is MNHNY and CDR2 is SVGAGI (reference sequence). After removal of 5 bases from V and 6 bases from J, the junction contained 6 bases not matched to a gene.